This T cell receptor beta chain was documented in a study of CD8 T cells in ankylosing spondylitis. The CDR3 extends over 13 amino acids. Germline loops: CDR1 ENHRY, CDR2 SYGVKD. Trimming removed 8 bases at V and 3 bases at J, with 14 bases between. Overall study findings and caveats: Disease-linked clones reportedly concentrated significantly in matched ankylosing spondylitis synovial fluid. Ankylosing spondylitis blood appeared to be characterized by a TCR beta motif of eight highly homologous variants. A number of the motif variants had already been described in reactive arthritis synovial fluid and blood. Disease-linked clones were CD8+ and relatively rare in peripheral blood.

About this clonotype: Antigen: not known.

Via MiXCR, TCRdb re-called the 5' RACE reads, giving one row per CDR3 protein. The repertoire holds around 150,000 distinct CDR3 sequences, with approximately 48% as singletons. The source is a male donor with ankylosing spondylitis. V and J are TRBV10-3 and TRBJ2-7, with D perhaps TRBD1 (6 bases). What was sequenced was synovial fluid, either unsorted or a sorted T cell fraction (not recorded which). In DNA, the CDR3 is TGTGCCATCCGGGACACGGGGATCTACGAGCAGTACTTC. Its protein is CAIRDTGIYEQYF.